The 9 T cell receptor beta chains below come from one sample, sequenced in a study of graft-versus-host responses after intestinal transplantation. Data came from immunoSEQ multiplex PCR; TCRdb stores just in-frame clones and leaves some out. The repertoire consists of 100,000 or so clones, with about 93% occurring once and the leading ten covering around 1.2%. The antigens these receptors bind are not known. The starting material was unstimulated CD8+ T cells sorted from spleen or lymph node cells, obtained before transplant. The receptor set was obtained from a human donor who was the organ donor for an intestinal transplant.

The chain joins TRBV14 to TRBJ1-2; no reliable D call. CDR1 SGHDN and CDR2 FVKESK come from the germline V gene. The CDR3 spans 18 residues. V was trimmed by 0 bases and J by 0 bases, leaving 17 bases between them. CDR3 residues: CASSQDILEADSNYGYTF. CDR3 DNA: TGTGCCAGCAGCCAAGATATACTAGAAGCTGATTCTAACTATGGCTACACCTTC.

The chain couples TRBV21-1 to TRBJ1-3; the table's D call of TRBD1 was not tested on the DNA. TRBV21-1 corresponds to a pseudogene. The CDR3 is 12 residues long. CDR3 protein: CARKGLGNTIYF. In nucleotides, the CDR3 is TGTGCCAGAAAGGGGCTGGGAAACACCATATATTTT.

The chain has TRBV5-8 and TRBJ1-1; TRBD1 might be the D (5 bases). V lost 0 bases and J 4 bases, leaving 13 bases between the germline ends. This CDR3 has 15 amino acids. The germline V gene encodes CDR1 SGHTS and CDR2 YDEGEE. The CDR3 nucleotides are TGTGCCAGCAGCTTGGGGACACCTCCGTCCACTGAAGCTTTCTTT. The encoded protein is CASSLGTPPSTEAFF.

The chain employs TRBV29-1 and TRBJ2-2; perhaps TRBD1 as D (5 bases). Germline V lookup: CDR1 SQVTM, CDR2 ANQGSEA. The V end lost 0 bases, the J end lost 4 bases, and 9 bases lay between the germline ends. The CDR3 is 14 residues long. CDR3 in DNA: TGCAGCGTTGAAGACAGGGAAGTCACCGGGGAGCTGTTTTTT. It specifies CSVEDREVTGELFF.

The CDR3 spells CASSQDSGRGTDTQYF. The CDR3 nucleotides are TGCGCCAGCAGCCAGGATAGCGGGAGGGGCACAGATACGCAGTATTTT. This chain uses TRBV4-3 with TRBJ2-3, with 11 bases identical to TRBD2. The length of the CDR3 is 16 residues. Germline V CDR1 and CDR2: LGHNA, YSLEER. V shed 3 bases and J 1 base; nucleotides not matched to a gene: 3.

J is TRBJ1-2 and V is TRBV19; TRBD1 might be the D (6 bases). Germline lookup yields CDR1 LNHDA and CDR2 SQIVND (reference sequence). The CDR3 extends over 12 amino acids. Trimming removed 5 bases from V and 7 bases from J, with 11 bases in between. CDR3 amino acids: CASSPGHVGYTF. As DNA, the CDR3 is TGTGCCAGTAGTCCGGGACACGTTGGCTACACCTTC.

The rearrangement uses TRBV6-5 and TRBJ2-7; TRBD1 matches at 8 bases. The V segment lost 3 bases and the J segment 6 bases; nucleotides outside the gene matches: 4. The CDR3 sequence is 13 residues long. Germline CDR1 is MNHEY and CDR2 is SVGAGI. The CDR3 is CASSYRDRGEQYF. DNA for the CDR3: TGTGCCAGCAGTTATCGCGACAGGGGCGAGCAGTACTTC.

The J gene is TRBJ2-7, the V gene TRBV4-1; D is possibly TRBD2 (7 bases). The CDR3 runs 16 residues. With 4 bases removed from V and 4 bases from J, the gap between germline ends came to 20 bases. Germline V gives CDR1 MGHRA, CDR2 YSYEKL. The CDR3, as DNA: TGCGCCAGCAGCCCCGCCTTAGGGGGGGGGCAGTACGAGCAGTACTTC. This translates into CASSPALGGGQYEQYF.

V and J are TRBV5-1 and TRBJ2-3; D ambiguous. CDR1 and CDR2 (germline): SGHRS, YFSETQ. The CDR3 contains 12 residues. V lost 5 bases and J 6 bases, leaving 10 bases between the germline ends. The CDR3 loop is CASRPGFDTQYF. The CDR3 DNA reads TGCGCCAGCAGGCCCGGTTTCGATACGCAGTATTTT.